This T cell receptor (beta chain) was sequenced in a study of shared clonotypes between healthy human individuals. V shed 0 bases and J 4 bases; nucleotides not matched to a gene: 4. Germline V CDR1 and CDR2: LNHDA, SQIVND (reference sequence). This CDR3 comprises 16 residues. Clones were sequenced by immunoSEQ multiplex PCR, and TCRdb holds only the in-frame ones, with some missing. The table shows 2 million to 2.5 million clones, with approximately 95% occurring only once. A note on this clone: Its specificity is unknown.

Broader study findings: Shared across several donors were roughly 5% of the naive CD4 clonotypes.

This receptor was identified in a man between 18 and 35 years old in good health. Some clones in this sample may be carry-over from other donors' samples. The rearrangement uses TRBV19 and TRBJ2-5; 11 positions agree with TRBD2. Sequenced sample: naive CD4+ T cells from PBMCs. This sample's subset: CD45RA+ positively selected. As DNA, the CDR3 is TGTGCCAGTAGTATAGATATTAGCGGGAGGGGAGAGACCCAGTACTTC. It translates to CASSIDISGRGETQYF. The variable domain in full, completed from reference TRBV19 and TRBJ2-5, reads DGGITQSPKYLFRKEGQNVTLSCEQNLNHDAMYWYRQDPGQGLRLIYYSQIVNDFQKGDIAEGYSVSREKKESFPLTVTSAQKNPTAFYLCASSIDISGRGETQYFGPGTRLLVL.